A single sample gave rise to the 27 T cell receptor beta chains below, sequenced in a study of graft-versus-host responses after intestinal transplantation. The repertoire was sequenced with immunoSEQ multiplex PCR; TCRdb's copy has only in-frame clones and lacks some. The data show 80,000 or so clones, roughly 90% seen once. Source: PBMCs, taken 98 days after intestinal transplantation. These receptors all stem from a human patient who received an intestinal transplant, so some T cells may come from the graft donor.

This chain links TRBV5-1 with TRBJ1-2; 7 positions match TRBD1. CDR3 length equals 13 residues. The germline V gene encodes CDR1 SGHRS and CDR2 YFSETQ. V lost 2 bases, J lost 3 bases, and 1 base stayed unmatched. CDR3 amino acids: CASSFQGDYGYTF. The CDR3 DNA follows: TGCGCCAGCAGCTTCCAGGGGGACTATGGCTACACCTTC.

J is TRBJ1-2 and V is TRBV6-1, with TRBD1 matching 8 bases. This CDR3 comprises 15 residues. Trimming took 4 bases from V and 0 from J; bases not matched to a gene: 4. Germline V gene lookup returns CDR1 MNHNS and CDR2 SASEGT. CDR3 in DNA: TGTGCCAGCAGTGTCGGACAGGGTCCTAACTATGGCTACACCTTC. The encoded protein is CASSVGQGPNYGYTF.

The rearrangement joins TRBV6-5 to TRBJ2-7; a possible D gene is TRBD1 (5 bases). Germline CDR1 and CDR2: MNHEY and SVGAGI. The CDR3 is 16 amino acids. Trimming cost V 4 bases and J 0 bases, with 16 bases left between them. The CDR3 sequence is CASSSREDKSSYEQYF. The CDR3 DNA follows: TGTGCCAGCAGTTCCCGCGAGGACAAGAGCTCCTACGAGCAGTACTTC.

This chain uses TRBV9 with TRBJ2-2, with D perhaps given as TRBD1 or TRBD2 (5 bases each). The CDR3 covers 13 residues. V was pared by 6 bases and J by 7 bases, with 13 bases between. CDR1 and CDR2 (germline): SGDLS, YYNGEE. CDR3 in amino acids: CASNEGRSGELFF. CDR3 coding DNA: TGTGCCAGCAACGAGGGGCGCAGCGGGGAGCTGTTTTTT.

This sequence joins TRBV6-5 and TRBJ2-2; tentative D call: TRBD2 (6 bases). The V end was cut by 2 bases, the J end by 4 bases, with 8 bases between. Germline V lookup: CDR1 MNHEY, CDR2 SVGAGI. The CDR3 is 14 residues long. The CDR3 bases are TGTGCCAGCAGTTACGGGGGAGGCACCGGGGAGCTGTTTTTT. Protein sequence: CASSYGGGTGELFF.

This chain joins TRBV9 and TRBJ2-2, with 7 bases lining up with TRBD2. CDR3 length: 14 amino acids. Germline V gene sequence: CDR1 SGDLS, CDR2 YYNGEE. V lost 3 bases and J lost 3; bases outside the gene matches: 2. The CDR3 nucleotides are TGTGCCAGCAGCGCCCGGGGGGACACCGGGGAGCTGTTTTTT. Its translation is CASSARGDTGELFF. The full variable domain, its missing parts supplied by reference TRBV9 and TRBJ2-2, is DSGVTQTPKHLITATGQRVTLRCSPRSGDLSVYWYQQSLDQGLQFLIQYYNGEERAKGNILERFSAQQFPDLHSELNLSSLELGDSALYFCASSARGDTGELFFGEGSRLTVL.

This chain joins TRBV4-1 and TRBJ2-7, with D possibly TRBD1 on 5 matching bases. CDR1 MGHRA and CDR2 YSYEKL come from the germline V gene. Trimming took off 10 bases at V and 4 bases at J, with 17 bases between the two ends. The CDR3 is 13 amino acids. DNA of the CDR3: TGCGCCAACCCCAGGTGTGGACAATACGAGCAGTACTTC. Translating it yields CANPRCGQYEQYF.

This chain connects TRBV9 to TRBJ2-3; 8 bases fit TRBD2. This CDR3 has 16 amino acids. V shed 3 bases and J 1 base; nucleotides not matched to a gene: 7. Germline V CDR1 and CDR2: SGDLS, YYNGEE. CDR3 sequence: CASSGGRGGRTDTQYF. The CDR3 nucleotides read TGTGCCAGCAGCGGAGGACGGGGGGGGCGCACAGATACGCAGTATTTT.

The V and J genes are TRBV6-5 and TRBJ2-7; D call uncertain. The germline V gene encodes CDR1 MNHEY and CDR2 SVGAGI. This CDR3 comprises 11 residues. The V end was cut by 5 bases, the J end by 4 bases, with 6 bases between. CDR3 sequence reads: CASSEIYEQYF. The CDR3 region has the DNA TGTGCCAGCAGTGAAATTTACGAGCAGTACTTC.

The chain links TRBV27 to TRBJ1-2, with 12 positions matching TRBD1. This CDR3 is 14 amino acids long. The germline gives CDR1 MNHEY, CDR2 SMNVEV (reference sequence). The junction had 3 bases not matched to a gene; V was cut back by 5 bases and J by 5 bases. CDR3 nucleotide sequence: TGTGCCAGCAGTCCGGGACAGGGGGCGTATGGCTACACCTTC. It codes for CASSPGQGAYGYTF.

The chain couples TRBV5-1 to TRBJ2-1; TRBD2 agrees at 7 bases. V dropped 6 bases and J dropped 9; count of bases not matched to a gene: 18. The CDR3 is 16 residues long. Per the germline V gene, CDR1 is SGHRS and CDR2 is YFSETQ. DNA of the CDR3: TGCGCCAGCACCGGTGGGGAGGGAGGGCCGCTGGGTGAGCAGTTCTTC. Translating gives CASTGGEGGPLGEQFF.

The chain has TRBV6-1 and TRBJ2-3; perhaps D is TRBD1 or TRBD2 (5 bases each). The V gene lost 2 bases and the J gene lost 1 base, with 10 bases spanning the gap. CDR3 length equals 15 residues. Per the germline V gene, CDR1 is MNHNS and CDR2 is SASEGT. This chain's CDR3 is CASSEWGSRTDTQYF. The CDR3 bases are TGTGCCAGCAGTGAATGGGGGTCCCGCACAGATACGCAGTATTTT.

The genes are TRBV5-4 and TRBJ2-1; no reliable D call. Looked up from germline, CDR1 is SGHNT and CDR2 is YYREEE (reference sequence). V gave up 6 bases and J gave up 7 bases, with 8 bases separating them. CDR3 length equals 11 residues. DNA for the CDR3: TGTGCCAGCATAGAAGGTAATGAGCAGTTCTTC. Translation: CASIEGNEQFF. Combining the CDR3 with reference TRBV5-4 and TRBJ2-1 gives the whole variable domain ETGVTQSPTHLIKTRGQQVTLRCSSQSGHNTVSWYQQALGQGPQFIFQYYREEENGRGNFPPRFSGLQFPNYSSELNVNALELDDSALYLCASIEGNEQFFGPGTRLTVL.

Only a few counts were recorded for this clone. The V call is TRBV6-1, the J call TRBJ1-5; D gene uncertain. The CDR3 is 15 residues long. V lost 4 bases and J 0 bases, leaving 10 bases between the germline ends. In germline, CDR1 is MNHNS, CDR2 SASEGT. CDR3 coding DNA: TGTGCCAGCAGTGGATGGACGGATAGCAATCAGCCCCAGCATTTT. This translates into CASSGWTDSNQPQHF.

CDR3 nucleotides: TGTGCCAGTAGTATGACAGGACGCACAGATACGCAGTATTTT. It encodes CASSMTGRTDTQYF. V and J are TRBV19 and TRBJ2-3; TRBD1 is a possible D gene (6 bases). V was pared by 3 bases and J by 1 base, with 8 bases between. Looked up from germline, CDR1 is LNHDA and CDR2 is SQIVND (reference sequence). This CDR3 comprises 14 residues.

This sequence joins TRBV6-5 and TRBJ1-3, with a possible D match to TRBD1 (6 bases). The V end lost 4 bases, the J end lost 8 bases, and 15 bases lay between the germline ends. The CDR3 extends over 14 amino acids. Germline V CDR1 and CDR2: MNHEY, SVGAGI. CDR3: CASSFDRFKDTIYF. In nucleotides, the CDR3 is TGTGCCAGCAGTTTCGACAGGTTTAAGGACACCATATATTTT.

This chain uses TRBV30 with TRBJ2-5, with D possibly TRBD2 on 6 matching bases. The CDR3 sequence is 15 residues long. CDR1 GTSNPN and CDR2 SVGIG come from the germline V gene (reference sequence). V was cut by 0 bases and J by 5 bases, with 16 bases left in between. The CDR3 bases are TGTGCCTGGAGTGTACCGGGTTTTGGGGGGGAGACCCAGTACTTC. It specifies CAWSVPGFGGETQYF.

The CDR3 region is CASSEAKGSGNTIYF. CDR3 DNA: TGTGCCAGCAGTGAAGCTAAGGGGTCTGGAAACACCATATATTTT. V usage is TRBV2 and J usage is TRBJ1-3; maybe TRBD1 (5 bases). The V gene's germline CDR1 is SNHLY and CDR2 FYNNEI. The ends were cut back, 0 bases at V and 1 base at J, with 7 bases in the middle. The CDR3 runs to 15 residues.

The chain employs TRBV18 and TRBJ1-5, with TRBD1 as a possible D gene (5 bases). The CDR3 is made up of 13 amino acids. The germline V gene has CDR1 KGHSH and CDR2 LQKENI. Trimming took 6 bases from V and 2 from J, leaving 8 bases between them. In DNA, the CDR3 is TGTGCCAGCTCGACGGGGGGCAATCAGCCCCAGCATTTT. Encoded protein: CASSTGGNQPQHF.

The chain recombines TRBV6-1 with TRBJ1-1; D is ambiguous. CDR3 length: 10 residues. Deletions cut 3 bases from V and 11 bases from J, with 7 bases between. CDR1 and CDR2 (germline): MNHNS, SASEGT. CDR3 bases: TGTGCCAGCAGTGACGGCAGGGCTTTCTTT. Its protein product is CASSDGRAFF.

The chain combines TRBV4-1 with TRBJ1-1; D ambiguous. CDR3 size: 16 residues. Germline lookup yields CDR1 MGHRA and CDR2 YSYEKL. V dropped 1 base and J dropped 2 bases, with 14 bases sitting between them. CDR3 DNA sequence: TGCGCCAGCAGCCAAGCCACAAGACTTTTTAACACTGAAGCTTTCTTT. This codes for CASSQATRLFNTEAFF.

This sequence joins TRBV4-1 and TRBJ2-2; either TRBD1 or TRBD2 may supply D (5 bases each). Germline loops: CDR1 MGHRA, CDR2 YSYEKL. With 0 bases removed from V and 0 bases from J, the gap between germline ends came to 5 bases. The CDR3 is made up of 15 amino acids. The CDR3 DNA is TGCGCCAGCAGCCAAGAGGGGGCGAACACCGGGGAGCTGTTTTTT. Residues: CASSQEGANTGELFF.

J is TRBJ2-7 and V is TRBV6-6, with 9 bases aligning to TRBD1. This CDR3 contains 14 residues. CDR1 is MNHNY, CDR2 SVGAGI, per germline (reference sequence). V gave up 0 bases and J gave up 5 bases; unmatched junction bases: 2. The CDR3, as DNA: TGTGCCAGCAGTTACTCGGACAGGGGACACGAGCAGTACTTC. Protein sequence: CASSYSDRGHEQYF.

This sequence joins TRBV6-5 and TRBJ2-7; D uncertain. Germline V lookup: CDR1 MNHEY, CDR2 SVGAGI. This CDR3 has 14 residues. V was pared by 0 bases and J by 4 bases, with 10 bases between. CDR3 protein: CASSYSLEGYEQYF. CDR3 DNA: TGTGCCAGCAGTTACTCTCTAGAAGGGTACGAGCAGTACTTC.

This clone was recorded a few times. The rearrangement joins TRBV6-1 to TRBJ1-5, with 7 nucleotides matching TRBD1. This CDR3 is 13 amino acids long. Trimming at V came to 3 bases and at J to 6 bases, leaving 2 bases not matched to a gene. CDR1 and CDR2 (germline): MNHNS, SASEGT. CDR3 protein: CASSETGFQPQHF. The CDR3 DNA sequence: TGTGCCAGCAGTGAGACAGGGTTTCAGCCCCAGCATTTT.

Of note for this clone: This specimen includes other DNA sequences encoding the same CDR3. The chain couples TRBV9 to TRBJ2-5; TRBD2 matches at 11 bases. V was clipped by 0 bases and J by 5 bases; unmatched bases: 6. The V gene's germline CDR1 is SGDLS and CDR2 YYNGEE. This CDR3 is built from 16 residues. CDR3 amino acids: CASSVGVAGGQETQYF. The DNA of the CDR3 is TGTGCCAGCAGCGTAGGGGTAGCGGGGGGGCAGGAGACCCAGTACTTC.

This clone has a single count. The chain has TRBV10-3 and TRBJ2-3; D is possibly TRBD1 or TRBD2 (5 bases each). The CDR3 spans 14 residues. The V end was cut by 6 bases, the J end by 3 bases, with 13 bases between. Germline CDR1 reads ENHRY; CDR2 reads SYGVKD. This chain's CDR3 is CAIRGTPATDTQYF. The CDR3 DNA follows: TGTGCCATCAGGGGGACCCCAGCGACAGATACGCAGTATTTT.